Listed below are T cell receptor beta chains from one sample, sequenced in a study of identifying expanded T cells in peripheral blood. TCRdb's copy holds only in-frame clones and misses some; the assay was immunoSEQ multiplex PCR. The repertoire holds about 81,000 clones, with roughly 84% as singletons. The sample consisted of blood. These receptors originate from a person between 18 and 75 years old in good health. The CDR3 runs from the conserved cysteine through the conserved F or W. D genes are given only for firm matches. Expanded clones are given a class, and other clones once, few, many or no size at all.

V	size	J	D	CDR3	DNA
TRBV18	once	TRBJ2-2	TRBD1	CASSPPRTGENTGELFF	TGTGCCAGCTCACCACCCCGGACAGGGGAAAACACCGGGGAGCTGTTTTTT
TRBV19	NA	TRBJ2-2	NA	CASSLRDSNTGELFF	TGTGCCAGTAGTCTCCGGGATTCGAACACCGGGGAGCTGTTTTTT
TRBV4-3	NA	TRBJ2-6	TRBD1	CASSQTGGGSGANVLTF	TGCGCCAGCAGCCAGACAGGGGGGGGCTCTGGGGCCAACGTCCTGACTTTC
TRBV12-1	NA	TRBJ2-7	NA	CASSFGLAGVSEQYF	TGTGCCAGCAGCTTTGGTCTGGCGGGAGTAAGCGAGCAGTACTTC
TRBV6-1	NA	TRBJ2-7	TRBD1	CASSEDPFLTGGIGYEQYF	TGTGCCAGCAGTGAGGATCCCTTCCTTACAGGGGGTATAGGATACGAGCAGTACTTC
TRBV7-8	NA	TRBJ2-2	NA	CASSLNSANTGELFF	TGTGCCAGCAGCTTAAATTCGGCGAACACCGGGGAGCTGTTTTTT
TRBV5-1	once	TRBJ2-3	TRBD1	CASGTASTDTQYF	TGCGCCAGTGGGACAGCTAGCACAGATACGCAGTATTTT
TRBV28	NA	TRBJ1-4	NA	CASRRGTNVATNEKLFF	TGTGCCAGCAGGAGGGGGACAAACGTCGCAACTAATGAAAAACTGTTTTTT
TRBV7-2	NA	TRBJ2-3	TRBD2	CASSWRLAGDTQYF	TGTGCCAGCAGCTGGAGACTAGCGGGAGATACGCAGTATTTT
TRBV29-1	NA	TRBJ2-5	NA	CSVEDEGDQETQYF	TGCAGCGTTGAAGATGAAGGGGACCAAGAGACCCAGTACTTC
TRBV2	NA	TRBJ2-1	NA	CASSEGQEYNEQFF	TGTGCCAGCAGTGAAGGGCAGGAATACAATGAGCAGTTCTTC
TRBV19	NA	TRBJ1-2	TRBD1	CASSTTGGNRGYTF	TGTGCCAGTAGTACGACAGGGGGAAATCGGGGCTACACCTTC
TRBV7-9	NA	TRBJ2-7	NA	CASRRSGGYEQYF	TGTGCCAGCAGAAGATCTGGGGGCTACGAGCAGTACTTC
TRBV27	once	TRBJ2-6	NA	CASSSLNSGANVLTF	TGTGCCAGCAGCTCCCTAAATTCTGGGGCCAACGTCCTGACTTTC
TRBV9	NA	TRBJ2-3	NA	CASSLTDTQYF	TGTGCCAGCAGCCTAACAGATACGCAGTATTTT
TRBV5-1	NA	TRBJ1-1	NA	CASSLVALGRTEAFF	TGCGCCAGCAGCTTGGTCGCCTTGGGAAGGACTGAAGCTTTCTTT
TRBV7-3	NA	TRBJ1-2	TRBD1	CASSLMQGEVNGYTF	TGTGCCAGCAGCTTAATGCAGGGGGAGGTGAATGGCTACACCTTC
TRBV12-5	NA	TRBJ2-3	NA	CASGSDSFADTQYF	TGTGCTAGTGGCAGTGACAGTTTCGCAGATACGCAGTATTTT
TRBV30	NA	TRBJ2-3	NA	CAWSPVLTDTQYF	TGTGCCTGGAGTCCCGTCCTGACAGATACGCAGTATTTT
TRBV7-2	NA	TRBJ2-1	TRBD2	CASSLHSGTNNEQFF	TGTGCCAGCAGCTTACATAGCGGGACCAACAATGAGCAGTTCTTC
TRBV4-3	NA	TRBJ2-1	NA	CASSQDGAGGANNEQFF	TGCGCCAGCAGCCAAGATGGCGCTGGCGGGGCCAACAATGAGCAGTTCTTC
TRBV7-2	NA	TRBJ1-2	NA	CASSLAGMEGYGYTF	TGTGCCAGCAGCTTAGCTGGGATGGAGGGCTATGGCTACACCTTC
TRBV18	NA	TRBJ2-1	NA	CASSPLQDNEQFF	TGTGCCAGCTCACCACTCCAGGACAATGAGCAGTTCTTC
TRBV28	NA	TRBJ2-7	NA	CASSPNPGTYEQYF	TGTGCCAGCAGTCCCAACCCGGGGACCTACGAGCAGTACTTC